This record looks at one TCR beta chain sequence and its context. As yet, its antigen is unknown. Treatment here: roughly 19 received Ad26.COV2.S at low or high dose, single or two shots; about 5 received placebo; per-sample allocation not given. Day 63 after the first injection of vaccine or placebo was the sampling time. Within Boston, the person who donated was an adult of 18-55 years. This sample is drawn from a study of Ad26.COV2.S vaccination and SARS-CoV-2 variants. Study results and caveats: Compared with placebo recipients, vaccine recipients had higher spike-specific TCR breadth. Substantial breadth was reportedly displayed by spike-specific CD8+ and CD4+ T cell responses after vaccination.

Germline V lookup: CDR1 MGHDK, CDR2 SYGVNS. This CDR3 contains 15 residues. The trim removed 3 bases at V and 5 bases at J, leaving 5 bases unmatched. Repertoires were generated with immunoSEQ multiplex PCR, while TCRdb's copy carries only in-frame clones and drops some. The top ten clones hold 10% to 15% of a sample with approximately 450,000 clones, 80% to 95% of them seen once. The source is a person aged 18-65 years who received the Ad26.COV2.S COVID-19 vaccine or a placebo. The specimen comprised peripheral blood, sampled in a trial of Ad26.COV2.S vaccine versus placebo. J is TRBJ1-4 and V is TRBV25-1; TRBD1 matches 8 bases. The CDR3 region has the DNA TGTGCCAGCAGTGAGTACAGGGGGAAGAATGAAAAACTGTTTTTT. Translated, it gives CASSEYRGKNEKLFF.